The 29 T cell receptor beta chains listed next were all sequenced from one sample in a study of blood T cell repertoires in COVID-19 (TCRdb year 2020). The receptor library was made with the immunoSEQ multiplex PCR assay. TCRdb took over this immuneACCESS table, retaining in-frame rearrangements with V and J assigned. Such tables are incomplete; in checked studies, under half of the missing clones stem from an unresolved V gene, and the remainder is unexplained. The sample table contains 200,000 to 250,000 clones; only one count was recorded for more than 70% of them. Approximately 4% of the sample comes from the top ten. The sequenced sample was peripheral blood. The source is a woman of 80 years or more with acute or convalescent COVID-19.

V is TRBV18 and J is TRBJ1-1; possible D gene TRBD1, 5 bases. Germline CDR1 and CDR2: KGHSH and LQKENI. This CDR3 region has 15 residues. The V gene lost 5 bases and the J gene lost 3 bases, with 16 bases spanning the gap. The CDR3 region is CASSAGTGQDTEAFF. The CDR3 region has the DNA TGTGCCAGCTCAGCGGGAACCGGACAAGACACTGAAGCTTTCTTT.

This chain links TRBV3-1 (or the pseudogene TRBV3-2) with TRBJ2-1, with TRBD1 matching 7 bases. This CDR3 has 16 amino acids. Per germline, CDR1 LGHDT and CDR2 YNNKEL (reference sequence). V lost 2 bases to trimming and J lost 6 bases; unmatched junction nucleotides: 10. CDR3: CASSQPGLRGRNEQFF. CDR3 in DNA: TGTGCCAGCAGCCAACCCGGCCTAAGGGGGCGCAATGAGCAGTTCTTC.

The rearrangement joins TRBV2 to TRBJ1-4; 7 positions agree with TRBD1. The ends lost 8 bases at V and 7 bases at J; junction bases unmatched: 7. Germline V gives CDR1 SNHLY, CDR2 FYNNEI. This CDR3 is built from 13 residues. This CDR3 is CASHTGVVEKLFF. The CDR3, as DNA: TGTGCCAGCCATACAGGGGTCGTTGAAAAACTGTTTTTT. Complete variable domain (other parts from reference TRBV2 and TRBJ1-4): EPEVTQTPSHQVTQMGQEVILRCVPISNHLYFYWYRQILGQKVEFLVSFYNNEISEKSEIFDDQFSVERPDGSNFTLKIRSTKLEDSAMYFCASHTGVVEKLFFGSGTQLSVL.

The chain employs TRBV7-9 and TRBJ2-2, with D possibly matching TRBD1 (5 bases). Trimming took off 4 bases at V and 1 base at J, with 7 bases between the two ends. The CDR3 is 14 amino acids. Germline assignment: CDR1 SEHNR and CDR2 FQNEAQ (reference sequence). In DNA, the CDR3 is TGTGCCAGCAGCTACGGACAGAACACCGGGGAGCTGTTTTTT. It encodes CASSYGQNTGELFF.

This rearrangement joins TRBV11-2 to TRBJ2-1; 7 positions agree with TRBD2. This CDR3 has 15 amino acids. Germline values: CDR1 SGHAT, CDR2 FQNNGV. Losses at the gene ends were 4 bases for V and 5 bases for J; bases not matched to a gene: 8. CDR3 bases: TGTGCCAGCAGCTCCCCCGCAAGCGGGAACAATGAGCAGTTCTTC. Its translation: CASSSPASGNNEQFF.

This clone has more than one count but fewer than ten. This chain joins TRBV2 and TRBJ2-1, with TRBD2 matching over 8 bases. The CDR3 covers 14 residues. Germline V gives CDR1 SNHLY, CDR2 FYNNEI. V shed 7 bases, J shed 9 bases, and the junction held 11 bases outside the gene matches. The CDR3 spells CASTSSSGVFEQFF. The DNA of the CDR3 is TGTGCCAGCACTTCCAGTAGCGGGGTCTTTGAGCAGTTCTTC.

In DNA form, the CDR3 reads TGTGCCAGCAGTTACCCCGGGACATCCACCTACGAGCAGTACTTC. Translating it yields CASSYPGTSTYEQYF. The chain couples TRBV6-6 to TRBJ2-7; TRBD1 might be the D (6 bases). The CDR3 has 15 amino acids. V was clipped by 2 bases and J by 2 bases, with 13 bases between them. CDR1 MNHNY and CDR2 SVGAGI come from the germline V gene (reference sequence).

The chain uses TRBV2 and TRBJ1-1; 8 bases align to TRBD1. Germline V gene lookup returns CDR1 SNHLY and CDR2 FYNNEI. The CDR3 runs to 13 residues. The junction had 3 bases not matched to a gene; V was cut back by 4 bases and J by 5 bases. CDR3 in DNA: TGTGCCAGCAGTGGGACAGGGAGAACTGAAGCTTTCTTT. Protein sequence: CASSGTGRTEAFF.

The rearrangement joins TRBV2 to TRBJ1-1, with a possible D match to TRBD1 (5 bases). The germline V gene encodes CDR1 SNHLY and CDR2 FYNNEI. The CDR3 is 15 amino acids. Trimming cost V 6 bases and J 1 base, with 15 bases left between them. The CDR3 loop reads CASRDPGSSNTEAFF. Here the CDR3 DNA reads TGTGCCAGCAGGGACCCAGGGTCCTCGAACACTGAAGCTTTCTTT.

The V and J genes are TRBV7-2 and TRBJ2-3; TRBD1 aligns across 7 bases. Looked up from germline, CDR1 is SGHTA and CDR2 is FQGNSA. This CDR3 has 15 amino acids. J was trimmed by 6 bases and V by 5 bases; bases with no gene match: 11. The chain's CDR3 is CASSPFGQGVDTQYF. CDR3 in DNA: TGTGCCAGCAGCCCATTCGGGCAGGGGGTGGATACGCAGTATTTT. The entire variable domain, with the rest obtained from reference TRBV7-2 and TRBJ2-3, is as follows: GAGVSQSPSNKVTEKGKDVELRCDPISGHTALYWYRQSLGQGLEFLIYFQGNSAPDKSGLPSDRFSAERTGGSVSTLTIQRTQQEDSAVYLCASSPFGQGVDTQYFGPGTRLTVL.

This chain joins TRBV11-1 and TRBJ2-3, with D unresolved. Per the germline V gene, CDR1 is SGHAT and CDR2 is FQDESV (reference sequence). The CDR3 totals 14 residues. V lost 3 bases and J 5 bases, leaving 12 bases between the germline ends. The CDR3 loop is CASSFKMHKDTQYF. CDR3 DNA: TGTGCCAGCAGCTTTAAGATGCACAAAGATACGCAGTATTTT.

This clone was seen a handful of times. The chain is built from TRBV24-1 and TRBJ2-7; the match to TRBD1 covers 7 bases. Germline CDR1 is KGHDR and CDR2 is SFDVKD. This CDR3 contains 15 residues. V trimming: 3 bases; J trimming: 2 bases; junction bases outside the gene matches: 6. In nucleotides, the CDR3 is TGTGCCACCAGTGATCCCAGACAGGGCCCCTACGAGCAGTACTTC. Its translation is CATSDPRQGPYEQYF.

This clone is a singleton in its sample. The DNA of the CDR3 is TGTGCCAGCAGTCGGGGTATAAGCACTGAAGCTTTCTTT. Amino acid sequence: CASSRGISTEAFF. This chain links TRBV28 with TRBJ1-1; D is undetermined. Germline CDR1 is MDHEN and CDR2 is SYDVKM. V was clipped by 5 bases and J by 4 bases, with 11 bases between them. This CDR3 contains 13 residues.

Regarding this clone: Different DNA sequences within this sample yield the same CDR3. The chain links TRBV11-3 to TRBJ2-1; 8 bases line up with TRBD2. J gave up 4 bases and V 1 base, and 3 bases lay outside the gene matches. CDR1 is SGHNT, CDR2 YENEEA, per germline. This CDR3 has 15 amino acids. CDR3 region: CASSLGRGAYNEQFF. Here the CDR3 DNA reads TGTGCCAGCAGCTTAGGGCGGGGGGCGTACAATGAGCAGTTCTTC.

The chain links TRBV7-9 to TRBJ2-3; tentative D call: TRBD1 (6 bases). The CDR3 is 13 residues long. The V end lost 8 bases, the J end lost 14 bases, and 23 bases lay between the germline ends. Per the germline V gene, CDR1 is SEHNR and CDR2 is FQNEAQ (reference sequence). DNA of the CDR3: TGTGCCAGCGGCGTGACTTCGGGCAGGGGTGGGTATTTT. Translated: CASGVTSGRGGYF.

There are a few counts of this clone. CDR3 bases: TGCGCCAGCAGCCCATATAGCGGGGGGGTAACAGATACGCAGTATTTT. This translates into CASSPYSGGVTDTQYF. This chain connects TRBV4-1 to TRBJ2-3, with 11 bases matching TRBD2. The germline V gene encodes CDR1 MGHRA and CDR2 YSYEKL. V shed 4 bases, J shed 3 bases, and the junction held 6 bases outside the gene matches. This CDR3 contains 16 residues.

The J gene is TRBJ1-1, the V gene TRBV6-5; D is unclear. CDR3 size: 13 residues. The germline V gene encodes CDR1 MNHEY and CDR2 SVGAGI. The ends were cut back, 8 bases at V and 4 bases at J, with 14 bases in the middle. The CDR3 coding sequence is TGTGCCAGCGCGGGCGGGTTTACCACTGAAGCTTTCTTT. It translates to CASAGGFTTEAFF.

This sequence joins TRBV1 and TRBJ1-2; TRBD1 is the table's D call, not checked against the DNA. TRBV1 is classified as a pseudogene. The CDR3 consists of 17 residues. DNA for the CDR3: TGCACCAGCAGCCGGGGCCGCCCACAGGCCCAGGACTATGGCTACACCTTC. Translation: CTSSRGRPQAQDYGYTF.

The chain couples TRBV5-4 to TRBJ2-3, with 9 nucleotides matching TRBD2. CDR1 and CDR2 (germline): SGHNT, YYREEE (reference sequence). V lost 4 bases and J lost 4; bases outside the gene matches: 4. The CDR3 spans 14 residues. In DNA form, the CDR3 reads TGTGCCAGCAGCCTAGCGGGGCCCGCAGATACGCAGTATTTT. Translated: CASSLAGPADTQYF.

The chain employs TRBV3-1 (or the pseudogene TRBV3-2) and TRBJ2-7; possible D gene TRBD2, 6 bases. Germline V CDR1 and CDR2: LGHDT, YNNKEL (reference sequence). The V gene lost 4 bases and the J gene lost 3 bases, with 13 bases spanning the gap. The CDR3 runs 14 residues. The CDR3 region is CASSLGLENYEQYF. CDR3 in DNA: TGTGCCAGCAGCCTGGGACTTGAAAACTACGAGCAGTACTTC.

The rearrangement joins TRBV9 to TRBJ2-7; 10 bases are a match to TRBD1. The ends lost 0 bases at V and 5 bases at J; junction bases unmatched: 8. The CDR3 is 16 residues long. CDR1 is SGDLS, CDR2 YYNGEE, per germline. CDR3 residues: CASSVGQGAILDEQYF. The CDR3 nucleotides read TGTGCCAGCAGCGTAGGACAGGGGGCTATATTGGACGAGCAGTACTTC.

The chain links TRBV18 to TRBJ2-7; 7 bases are a match to TRBD1. Germline loops: CDR1 KGHSH, CDR2 LQKENI. The CDR3 runs to 14 residues. After removal of 3 bases from V and 0 bases from J, the junction contained 2 bases not matched to a gene. Here the CDR3 reads CASSPGQASYEQYF. Here the CDR3 DNA reads TGTGCCAGCTCACCTGGACAGGCCTCCTACGAGCAGTACTTC.

This chain uses TRBV5-4 with TRBJ1-1; D is ambiguous. The CDR3 has 14 residues. Per the germline V gene, CDR1 is SGHNT and CDR2 is YYREEE (reference sequence). Trimming removed 0 bases at V and 1 base at J, with 7 bases between. CDR3 in DNA: TGTGCCAGCAGCTTGGTGGGAGAGAACACTGAAGCTTTCTTT. Translation gives CASSLVGENTEAFF. The full variable domain, rest sourced from reference TRBV5-4 and TRBJ1-1, is ETGVTQSPTHLIKTRGQQVTLRCSSQSGHNTVSWYQQALGQGPQFIFQYYREEENGRGNFPPRFSGLQFPNYSSELNVNALELDDSALYLCASSLVGENTEAFFGQGTRLTVV.

The rearrangement uses TRBV24-1 and TRBJ2-2; 9 nucleotides line up with TRBD2. Looked up from germline, CDR1 is KGHDR and CDR2 is SFDVKD. The trim removed 3 bases at V and 7 bases at J, leaving 5 bases unmatched. The CDR3 covers 15 residues. The CDR3 region has the DNA TGTGCCACCAGTGATGCGGGACTAGCCAACGGGGAGCTGTTTTTT. Translating gives CATSDAGLANGELFF.

CDR3 protein: CASSQRNSVAVEQYF. CDR3 sequence (DNA): TGTGCCAGCTCACAGCGAAATAGCGTGGCGGTCGAGCAGTACTTC. The V and J genes are TRBV18 and TRBJ2-7, with D possibly matching TRBD2 (5 bases). CDR1 is KGHSH and CDR2 is LQKENI in the germline V gene. Deletions cut 4 bases from V and 6 bases from J, with 19 bases between. This CDR3 has 15 residues.

The chain joins TRBV10-3 to TRBJ2-7; 8 bases fit TRBD1. The CDR3 has 15 amino acids. V was pared by 6 bases and J by 2 bases, with 9 bases of the junction left unmatched. Per the germline V gene, CDR1 is ENHRY and CDR2 is SYGVKD. The CDR3 loop reads CAISGTGPPAYEQYF. CDR3 DNA sequence: TGTGCCATCAGCGGGACAGGCCCCCCGGCCTACGAGCAGTACTTC.

The V call is TRBV7-2, the J call TRBJ2-3; weak D call: TRBD1 (6 bases). CDR3 length: 16 amino acids. Trimming took off 4 bases at V and 4 bases at J, with 18 bases between the two ends. The germline V gene encodes CDR1 SGHTA and CDR2 FQGNSA. The DNA for the CDR3 is TGTGCCAGCAGCTCCACAGGGACGAGGGGCCCAGATACGCAGTATTTT. It specifies CASSSTGTRGPDTQYF.

This chain connects TRBV7-3 to TRBJ1-2; D may be TRBD1 (6 bases). Trimming removed 0 bases from V and 6 bases from J, with 11 bases in between. The germline V gene encodes CDR1 SGHTA and CDR2 FQGTGA. The CDR3 runs to 14 residues. The CDR3 region has the DNA TGTGCCAGCAGCTTAACGCCAGGGGTGGATGGCTACACCTTC. This encodes CASSLTPGVDGYTF.

CDR3 DNA sequence: TGTGCCACCAGTGAAGGGGCAGGCCTTAGCAATCAGCCCCAGCATTTT. This translates into CATSEGAGLSNQPQHF. The rearrangement links TRBV24-1 to TRBJ1-5; tentatively, D is TRBD1 (5 bases). The CDR3 runs 16 residues. With 4 bases removed from V and 0 bases from J, the gap between germline ends came to 12 bases. Germline assignment: CDR1 KGHDR and CDR2 SFDVKD.